The 32 T cell receptor beta chains listed next were all sequenced from one sample in a study of immune heterogeneity within non-small cell lung tumors. A multiplex PCR containing 32 V primers and 13 J primers was used to amplify TCR beta CDR3. TCRdb re-analysed the multiplex PCR reads in MiXCR, keeping a single row per CDR3 protein. The sample records about 2,900 distinct CDR3 sequences, about a quarter being singletons. Template was bulk tumor genomic DNA, around 620 ng per sample. Biopsy collection occurred during surgery, with several far-apart biopsies per primary tumor. Before undergoing curative surgery, patients had newly diagnosed non-small cell lung cancer that was untreated. Sample: lung tumor tissue. These receptors originate from a female donor with non-small cell lung cancer.

This clonotype showed up just a few times. The chain uses TRBV18 and TRBJ2-7; D might be TRBD1 (6 bases). Trimming shortened V by 0 bases and J by 3 bases, and 9 bases separated the two germline ends. The length of the CDR3 is 14 residues. CDR1 and CDR2 (germline): KGHSH, LQKENI. This CDR3 is CASSPPGAYYEQYF. The DNA for the CDR3 is TGTGCCAGCTCACCACCGGGGGCATACTACGAGCAGTACTTC.

This clonotype was observed a handful of times. The V call is TRBV7-9, the J call TRBJ1-4; D is perhaps TRBD1 (6 bases). CDR3 length: 14 amino acids. The V gene's germline CDR1 is SEHNR and CDR2 FQNEAQ (reference sequence). Trimming shortened V by 5 bases and J by 7 bases, and 14 bases separated the two germline ends. CDR3 sequence reads: CASSHGGGIEKLFF. The CDR3 DNA sequence: TGTGCCAGCAGCCATGGAGGGGGAATTGAAAAACTGTTTTTT.

This clonotype is classed as medium-sized. The chain links TRBV29-1 to TRBJ2-1, with D maybe TRBD1 (6 bases). CDR3 length equals 12 residues. The V gene's germline CDR1 is SQVTM and CDR2 ANQGSEA. Trimming shortened V by 4 bases and J by 6 bases, and 10 bases separated the two germline ends. The CDR3 loop reads CSVGGQTNEQFF. CDR3 nucleotides: TGCAGCGTTGGGGGGCAGACCAATGAGCAGTTCTTC.

The J gene is TRBJ2-1, the V gene TRBV20-1; 9 bases map to TRBD2. CDR1 and CDR2 from the germline V gene are DFQATT and SNEGSKA (reference sequence). The junction had 3 bases not matched to a gene; V was cut back by 6 bases and J by 0 bases. The CDR3 covers 14 residues. The CDR3 nucleotides read TGCAGTGCCAGCGGGAGGAACTCCTACAATGAGCAGTTCTTC. Translation gives CSASGRNSYNEQFF.

By share of the sample, this clonotype is medium-sized. The chain recombines TRBV4-2 with TRBJ2-2; 12 positions agree with TRBD2. V trimming: 1 base; J trimming: 7 bases; junction bases outside the gene matches: 4. This CDR3 has 16 residues. Germline CDR1 LGHNA, CDR2 YNFKEQ. Here the CDR3 DNA reads TGTGCCAGCAGCCAAGGCGGACTAGCGGGATTCGGGGAGCTGTTTTTT. It yields the protein CASSQGGLAGFGELFF.

This clonotype is termed medium-sized. The CDR3 DNA reads as TGTGCCAGCAACGTCCTTCGGGACAGACTAAATGAAAAACTGTTTTTT. Translated: CASNVLRDRLNEKLFF. V gene TRBV12-3 or TRBV12-4 combines with J gene TRBJ1-4; 7 positions agree with TRBD1. CDR3 length: 16 residues. Trimming removed 7 bases from V and 5 bases from J; junction bases left unmatched: 13.

This rearrangement joins TRBV5-6 to TRBJ1-4; 7 positions match TRBD1. Germline CDR1 reads SGHDT; CDR2 reads YYEEEE. J gave up 8 bases and V 2 bases, and 3 bases lay outside the gene matches. The CDR3 length is 13 residues. CDR3: CASSLQGNEKLFF. CDR3 nucleotide sequence: TGTGCCAGCAGCTTACAGGGGAACGAAAAACTGTTTTTT.

V and J are TRBV7-2 and TRBJ1-4; possibly TRBD1 for D (6 bases). This CDR3 comprises 14 residues. V shed 4 bases and J shed 5 bases, with 11 bases lying between them. CDR1 is SGHTA and CDR2 is FQGNSA in the germline V gene. CDR3 loop: CASSWTVKNEKLFF. In DNA form, the CDR3 reads TGTGCCAGCAGCTGGACAGTTAAAAATGAAAAACTGTTTTTT.

This chain connects TRBV6-1 to TRBJ2-7, with D unresolved. CDR1 MNHNS and CDR2 SASEGT come from the germline V gene. V was trimmed by 3 bases and J by 4 bases, leaving 4 bases between them. The CDR3 is 11 amino acids. The CDR3 region is CASSEGYEQYF. The CDR3 coding sequence is TGTGCCAGCAGTGAGGGGTACGAGCAGTACTTC.

Here the CDR3 reads CSASPRRLGYTF. In nucleotides, the CDR3 is TGCAGTGCTAGTCCCAGGCGGTTGGGCTACACCTTC. The chain has TRBV20-1 and TRBJ1-2; D ambiguous. Looked up from germline, CDR1 is DFQATT and CDR2 is SNEGSKA (reference sequence). V lost 3 bases and J 8 bases, leaving 13 bases between the germline ends. The CDR3 is made up of 12 amino acids.

This clonotype is deemed medium-sized. J is TRBJ2-1 and V is TRBV19; TRBD2 aligns across 8 bases. With V trimmed by 1 base and J by 5 bases, 4 bases remained unmatched. Germline V gives CDR1 LNHDA, CDR2 SQIVND (reference sequence). The CDR3 sequence is 15 residues long. CDR3 sequence reads: CASSIGLARDNEQFF. Here the CDR3 DNA reads TGTGCCAGTAGTATAGGACTAGCGAGGGACAATGAGCAGTTCTTC.

There are a few counts of this clonotype. V is TRBV7-8 and J is TRBJ1-1; 7 nucleotides match TRBD1. CDR1 and CDR2 from the germline V gene are SGHVS and FQNEAQ. Trimming cost V 4 bases and J 1 base; bases outside gene matches: 6. This CDR3 is built from 15 residues. DNA for the CDR3: TGTGCCAGCAGCTCTAGACAGGGATCGAACACTGAAGCTTTCTTT. This translates into CASSSRQGSNTEAFF.

J is TRBJ2-7 and V is TRBV3-1; 7 bases map to TRBD1. Per the germline V gene, CDR1 is LGHDT and CDR2 is YNNKEL (reference sequence). This CDR3 region has 15 residues. The V segment lost 4 bases and the J segment 6 bases; nucleotides outside the gene matches: 12. CDR3 coding DNA: TGTGCCAGCAGCCTAGATCCGACAGGGATCCGCGAGCAGTACTTC. This translates into CASSLDPTGIREQYF.

This chain links TRBV29-1 with TRBJ2-1, with D hard to call. The V gene lost 3 bases and the J gene lost 10 bases, with 16 bases spanning the gap. The CDR3 sequence is 13 residues long. Germline V gene data show CDR1 as SQVTM and CDR2 as ANQGSEA. Here the CDR3 DNA reads TGCAGCGTTGAGTGGCCGATCCCGCCCGAGCAGTTCTTC. This encodes CSVEWPIPPEQFF.

This clonotype was seen a few times. V is TRBV3-1 and J is TRBJ2-7, with TRBD1 matching over 7 bases. V gave up 6 bases and J gave up 3 bases; unmatched junction bases: 23. The CDR3 is made up of 19 amino acids. CDR1 and CDR2 (germline): LGHDT, YNNKEL (reference sequence). The CDR3 here is CASRQKDRDDSVRSYEQYF. CDR3 DNA: TGTGCCAGCAGACAGAAAGACAGGGACGATAGCGTCCGGAGCTACGAGCAGTACTTC.

This clonotype was detected a few times. The chain couples TRBV7-3 to TRBJ1-1, with D perhaps TRBD1 (6 bases). Germline values: CDR1 SGHTA, CDR2 FQGTGA. The CDR3 is made up of 16 amino acids. V gave up 4 bases and J gave up 4 bases, with 19 bases separating them. The CDR3 nucleotides read TGTGCCAGCAGCTCCTTACCCAGGGGAGTGCCCACTGAAGCTTTCTTT. Its translation is CASSSLPRGVPTEAFF.

The rearrangement links TRBV25-1 to TRBJ1-6; D is unresolved. From germline, CDR1 is MGHDK and CDR2 SYGVNS. Trimming left V 5 bases short and J 10 bases short, with 12 bases between. This CDR3 is 13 amino acids long. The CDR3 DNA sequence: TGTGCCAGCAGTCAGGACGTGAGGTCACCCCTCCACTTT. Protein: CASSQDVRSPLHF. Variable domain in full (rest from reference TRBV25-1 and TRBJ1-6): EADIYQTPRYLVIGTGKKITLECSQTMGHDKMYWYQQDPGMELHLIHYSYGVNSTEKGDLSSESTVSRIRTEHFPLTLESARPSHTSQYLCASSQDVRSPLHFGNGTRLTVT.

This chain connects TRBV4-1 to TRBJ1-5; TRBD1 is a possible D gene (5 bases). The length of the CDR3 is 16 residues. The V gene's germline CDR1 is MGHRA and CDR2 YSYEKL. The V and J ends lost 4 bases and 2 bases respectively, with 15 bases between them. The CDR3 coding sequence is TGCGCCAGCAGCCCGAGGGAGGGGTCGGGCAATCAGCCCCAGCATTTT. It specifies CASSPREGSGNQPQHF.

This clonotype counts as medium-sized. The chain uses TRBV5-1 and TRBJ2-7; D possibly corresponds to TRBD1 (6 bases). Trimming took 4 bases from V and 4 from J, leaving 15 bases between them. Germline-derived CDR1 and CDR2 are SGHRS and YFSETQ. The CDR3 is 14 amino acids. The CDR3 here is CASSETGTTYEQYF. CDR3 in DNA: TGCGCCAGCAGCGAAACCGGGACAACGTACGAGCAGTACTTC. The whole variable domain, remainder taken from reference TRBV5-1 and TRBJ2-7, is KAGVTQTPRYLIKTRGQQVTLSCSPISGHRSVSWYQQTPGQGLQFLFEYFSETQRNKGNFPGRFSGRQFSNSRSEMNVSTLELGDSALYLCASSETGTTYEQYFGPGTRLTVT.

This clonotype was counted between two and nine times. The CDR3 loop is CASGMGGSNQPQHF. The CDR3, as DNA: TGTGCTAGTGGGATGGGGGGTAGCAATCAGCCCCAGCATTTT. The gene calls are TRBV12-5 and TRBJ1-5; maybe TRBD1 (5 bases). V was trimmed by 6 bases and J by 0 bases, leaving 9 bases between them. Germline CDR1 LGHNT, CDR2 FRNRAP. The CDR3 is 14 amino acids.

The genes are TRBV5-1 and TRBJ2-2, with 8 bases matching TRBD1. V lost 0 bases, J lost 3 bases, and 13 bases stayed unmatched. Germline assignment: CDR1 SGHRS and CDR2 YFSETQ. The CDR3 totals 19 residues. CDR3 bases: TGCGCCAGCAGCTTGGCCCGGGGACAGGACGTCCGGGACACCGGGGAGCTGTTTTTT. It encodes CASSLARGQDVRDTGELFF. The entire variable domain, with the rest obtained from reference TRBV5-1 and TRBJ2-2, is as follows: KAGVTQTPRYLIKTRGQQVTLSCSPISGHRSVSWYQQTPGQGLQFLFEYFSETQRNKGNFPGRFSGRQFSNSRSEMNVSTLELGDSALYLCASSLARGQDVRDTGELFFGEGSRLTVL.

This clonotype was detected a few times. This chain joins TRBV30 and TRBJ1-2, with 8 nucleotides matching TRBD1. CDR3 size: 12 residues. Germline V gene lookup returns CDR1 GTSNPN and CDR2 SVGIG (reference sequence). Germline trimming cut 5 bases from V and 8 bases from J; bases unmatched to any gene: 7. CDR3 region: CAWGQGVGGYTF. The CDR3 region has the DNA TGTGCCTGGGGACAGGGTGTAGGAGGCTACACCTTC.

The genes are TRBV28 and TRBJ1-1; TRBD1 matches at 7 bases. The CDR3 runs 16 residues. Germline trimming cut 4 bases from V and 0 bases from J; bases unmatched to any gene: 8. Per germline, CDR1 MDHEN and CDR2 SYDVKM. The DNA of the CDR3 is TGTGCCAGCAGTTCCCTCCGACAGGGCATGAACACTGAAGCTTTCTTT. It is translated as CASSSLRQGMNTEAFF.

This clonotype is judged medium-sized. The chain's CDR3 is CASRPTGTGTGQLFF. The CDR3 nucleotides are TGTGCCAGCAGACCAACCGGGACAGGGACCGGTCAACTGTTTTTT. This chain links TRBV27 with TRBJ1-4; 9 bases match TRBD1. CDR1 MNHEY and CDR2 SMNVEV come from the germline V gene (reference sequence). The CDR3 covers 15 residues. V was pared by 6 bases and J by 12 bases, with 14 bases of the junction left unmatched.

This clonotype came up a few times. V and J are TRBV19 and TRBJ2-1; possible D gene TRBD2, 5 bases. Trimming took 7 bases from V and 3 from J, leaving 22 bases between them. CDR1 is LNHDA, CDR2 SQIVND, per germline (reference sequence). The CDR3 runs to 17 residues. CDR3 bases: TGTGCCAGTACCCTAGGTCCTGGGAGTCCCGACTACAATGAGCAGTTCTTC. This codes for CASTLGPGSPDYNEQFF.

As to this clonotype: The CDR3 end shows no conserved phenylalanine or tryptophan, and so a read error is likely. The chain is built from TRBV18 and TRBJ2-7; D call uncertain. Trimming left V 6 bases short and J 3 bases short, with 12 bases between. CDR1 KGHSH and CDR2 LQKENI come from the germline V gene. The CDR3 totals 13 residues. CDR3 in amino acids: CASSPDAYYEQYI. The CDR3, as DNA: TGTGCCAGCTCCCCGGATGCCTACTACGAGCAGTACATC.

Sample share makes this clonotype medium-sized. CDR3 sequence: CASSESGYNQPQHF. The CDR3 nucleotides read TGCGCCAGCAGTGAGTCAGGGTACAATCAGCCCCAGCATTTT. This chain connects TRBV10-2 to TRBJ1-5; D gene uncertain. Per germline, CDR1 WSHSY and CDR2 SAAADI. The CDR3 consists of 14 residues. V was trimmed by 0 bases and J by 3 bases, leaving 6 bases between them.

V is TRBV6-1 and J is TRBJ2-1; TRBD2 agrees at 13 bases. Germline V CDR1 and CDR2: MNHNS, SASEGT. This CDR3 contains 15 residues. V trimming: 7 bases; J trimming: 7 bases; junction bases outside the gene matches: 7. The CDR3 DNA reads TGTGCCAGCACTCTACTAGCGGGAGGGACTAATGAGCAGTTCTTC. Amino acids: CASTLLAGGTNEQFF.

This clonotype rates as medium-sized. The V call is TRBV28, the J call TRBJ1-4; D may be TRBD1 (5 bases). Germline assignment: CDR1 MDHEN and CDR2 SYDVKM. Trimming removed 5 bases at V and 4 bases at J, with 14 bases between. The CDR3 runs 15 residues. CDR3 protein: CASSPPGPSNEKLFF. CDR3 coding DNA: TGTGCCAGCAGTCCCCCGGGACCGAGTAATGAAAAACTGTTTTTT.

Only a few counts were recorded for this clonotype. This sequence joins TRBV19 and TRBJ2-7, with D unclear. Germline CDR1 is LNHDA and CDR2 is SQIVND (reference sequence). V lost 3 bases and J lost 2, with 8 bases in between. The CDR3 loop spans 13 amino acids. The CDR3 DNA sequence: TGTGCCAGTAGTATGCGGCAGGCCTACGAGCAGTACTTC. This codes for CASSMRQAYEQYF.

This clonotype came up a few times. This chain uses TRBV10-3 with TRBJ1-1; 7 bases match TRBD1. Germline CDR1 is ENHRY and CDR2 is SYGVKD. CDR3 length: 16 residues. The V and J ends lost 10 bases and 0 bases, in that order; junction bases with no gene match: 14. The chain's CDR3 is CATIPGQAIMNTEAFF. The CDR3 DNA reads TGTGCCACCATACCTGGACAGGCTATCATGAACACTGAAGCTTTCTTT.

This clonotype is termed medium-sized. The chain couples TRBV12-3 or TRBV12-4 to TRBJ2-2, with D unresolved. The CDR3 loop spans 16 amino acids. Trimming cost V 5 bases and J 2 bases, with 15 bases left between them. CDR3 nucleotide sequence: TGTGCCAGCAGTCTCCACCGGCAACGAAACACCGGGGAGCTGTTTTTT. Protein: CASSLHRQRNTGELFF.